Sequencing of this T cell receptor (beta chain) was carried out in a study of human T cells and chemical hapten exposure. Study-wide results and caveats: TCRs at a frequency above 1 in 1000 stayed unchanged with DPC sensitization.

On this clonotype itself: What it binds is unknown.

Time point noted: pre-sensitization, week 0. Stated treatment: therapeutic diphenylcyclopropenone sensitization with weekly scalp DPC. Per the original data handling: The number of TCRs in each sample had a median of 95,638 and spanned roughly 23,224 to 750,000. TCRdb reanalysed the RACE reads using MiXCR and keeps one entry per CDR3 protein. The V and J calls were not made by the authors but by TCRdb's processing. The table records about 260,000 distinct CDR3 sequences, about 9% of them present only once. The germline V gene encodes CDR1 SGHRS and CDR2 YFSETQ. Trimming at V came to 4 bases and at J to 1 base, leaving 2 bases not matched to a gene. The CDR3 extends over 14 amino acids.

The receptor's source is a woman aged 40 to 55 with alopecia areata. Some clones in this sample may be carry-over from other donors' samples. The chain links TRBV5-1 to TRBJ2-5; 9 nucleotides agree with TRBD2. The sample in question was whole blood, obtained in connection with sensitization to the hapten diphenylcyclopropenone (DPC). CDR3 in amino acids: CASSRGGAQETQYF. The DNA of the CDR3 is TGCGCCAGCAGCCGCGGGGGGGCCCAAGAGACCCAGTACTTC.